This TCR beta chain came from a study of cytomegalovirus exposure and HLA in healthy donors. Researchers ran the PCR with 60 Vbeta and 13 Jbeta primers. Clones were sequenced by immunoSEQ multiplex PCR, and TCRdb holds only the in-frame ones, with some missing. The repertoire includes roughly 200,000 clones, 80% of them detected once, and under 0.85% sits in the top ten. CDR3 length equals 14 residues. Germline V lookup: CDR1 MNHEY, CDR2 SMNVEV (reference sequence). Trimming took off 10 bases at V and 3 bases at J, with 18 bases between the two ends. In regard to this clone: The antigen is unknown.

Findings and caveats of the study: Some TCR beta chains (more than 150 of them) were listed as cytomegalovirus-associated. Presence/absence analyses supposed approximately even sequencing depth among donors.

These donors, healthy bone marrow donors, were studied. The chain couples TRBV27 to TRBJ1-1; unclear D gene. Sequenced: PBMCs. The clonotype was recovered from a boy aged 10-17 years in good health and CMV-seronegative. The CDR3 loop reads CAIRGEGGDTEAFF. CDR3 bases: TGTGCCATCCGCGGTGAGGGAGGTGACACTGAAGCTTTCTTT.